One and the same sample provided the 24 T cell receptor beta chains below, sequenced in a study of blood T cell repertoires in COVID-19. TCRdb's copy holds only in-frame clones and misses some; the assay was immunoSEQ multiplex PCR. The repertoire has more than 200,000 clones, about 83% of them found once; the top ten carry about 2.7%. Specimen: peripheral blood. Every receptor here comes from a woman between 35 and 50 years old with active or convalescent COVID-19.

The J gene is TRBJ1-3, the V gene TRBV6-5; 7 bases align to TRBD1. Germline assignment: CDR1 MNHEY and CDR2 SVGAGI. CDR3 length: 15 residues. The ends lost 10 bases at V and 4 bases at J; junction bases unmatched: 13. CDR3 amino acids: CAISSTGARGNTIYF. The CDR3, as DNA: TGTGCCATCTCATCTACAGGGGCGAGAGGAAACACCATATATTTT.

This chain uses TRBV7-2 with TRBJ1-5, with D perhaps TRBD1 (5 bases). Germline loops: CDR1 SGHTA, CDR2 FQGNSA. The CDR3 contains 16 residues. The V end was cut by 1 base, the J end by 3 bases, with 13 bases between. The CDR3 is CASSLVDQGSNQPQHF. The CDR3, as DNA: TGTGCCAGCAGCTTAGTAGACCAGGGCTCCAATCAGCCCCAGCATTTT.

V gene TRBV2 combines with J gene TRBJ1-5; no firm D call. V was trimmed by 3 bases and J by 6 bases, leaving 6 bases between them. This CDR3 is built from 12 residues. CDR1 and CDR2 (germline): SNHLY, FYNNEI. The CDR3 loop reads CASSEGGQPQHF. The CDR3 nucleotides are TGTGCCAGCAGTGAGGGAGGTCAGCCCCAGCATTTT. Combining the CDR3 with reference TRBV2 and TRBJ1-5 gives the whole variable domain EPEVTQTPSHQVTQMGQEVILRCVPISNHLYFYWYRQILGQKVEFLVSFYNNEISEKSEIFDDQFSVERPDGSNFTLKIRSTKLEDSAMYFCASSEGGQPQHFGDGTRLSIL.

The chain couples TRBV20-1 to TRBJ2-5; 7 nucleotides agree with TRBD1. Germline lookup yields CDR1 DFQATT and CDR2 SNEGSKA (reference sequence). CDR3 length equals 10 residues. This CDR3 is CSRGSETQYF. The CDR3 nucleotides are TGCTCCAGGGGGTCGGAGACCCAGTACTTC.

The chain has TRBV29-1 and TRBJ1-2; D perhaps matches TRBD1 (6 bases). The CDR3 is made up of 15 amino acids. V shed 0 bases and J shed 5 bases, with 16 bases lying between them. Germline CDR1 is SQVTM and CDR2 is ANQGSEA. Here the CDR3 DNA reads TGCAGCGTTGAAGAAGAGGGGGTCGCCGGGTATGGCTACACCTTC. This encodes CSVEEEGVAGYGYTF. Based on the CDR3 plus reference TRBV29-1 and TRBJ1-2, the full variable domain is SAVISQKPSRDICQRGTSLTIQCQVDSQVTMMFWYRQQPGQSLTLIATANQGSEATYESGFVIDKFPISRPNLTFSTLTVSNMSPEDSSIYLCSVEEEGVAGYGYTFGSGTRLTVV.

This clone was counted once. The chain uses TRBV25-1 and TRBJ1-5; D unresolved. Germline CDR1 is MGHDK and CDR2 is SYGVNS. Deletions cut 5 bases from V and 2 bases from J, with 10 bases between. The CDR3 sequence is 14 residues long. This CDR3 is CASSRGLGNQPQHF. CDR3 bases: TGTGCCAGCAGTAGAGGGCTCGGCAATCAGCCCCAGCATTTT. The variable domain in full, with the rest retrieved from reference TRBV25-1 and TRBJ1-5, is EADIYQTPRYLVIGTGKKITLECSQTMGHDKMYWYQQDPGMELHLIHYSYGVNSTEKGDLSSESTVSRIRTEHFPLTLESARPSHTSQYLCASSRGLGNQPQHFGDGTRLSIL.

The chain combines TRBV6-5 with TRBJ2-5, with 9 bases that match TRBD1. The J segment lost 5 bases and the V segment lost 6 bases, leaving 10 bases of the junction unmatched. Germline CDR1 MNHEY, CDR2 SVGAGI. The CDR3 has 15 residues. CDR3 nucleotide sequence: TGTGCCAGCAGCCCCCCGGGACAGGGTACGGAGACCCAGTACTTC. This sequence encodes CASSPPGQGTETQYF.

The count of this clone is one. The rearrangement links TRBV19 to TRBJ1-4, with TRBD1 matching 7 bases. Trimming cost V 3 bases and J 15 bases; bases outside gene matches: 10. Looked up from germline, CDR1 is LNHDA and CDR2 is SQIVND (reference sequence). The CDR3 extends over 13 amino acids. CDR3 protein: CASSIGGQSRLFF. The CDR3 DNA is TGTGCCAGTAGTATCGGGGGACAGTCGAGATTGTTTTTT.

The V and J genes are TRBV6-5 and TRBJ2-3; 8 positions agree with TRBD1. Per germline, CDR1 MNHEY and CDR2 SVGAGI. The CDR3 is 13 residues long. Trimming took 5 bases from V and 6 from J; bases not matched to a gene: 4. The CDR3 here is CASSRTGPDTQYF. The CDR3 bases are TGTGCCAGCAGTCGGACAGGGCCCGATACGCAGTATTTT.

The V call is TRBV7-8, the J call TRBJ2-7; D gene uncertain. There are 11 residues in the CDR3. Looked up from germline, CDR1 is SGHVS and CDR2 is FQNEAQ. V was pared by 5 bases and J by 2 bases, with 4 bases between. This CDR3 is CASSVAYEQYF. CDR3 in DNA: TGTGCCAGCAGCGTCGCCTACGAGCAGTACTTC.

The chain links TRBV7-4 to TRBJ2-7, with 8 nucleotides matching TRBD1. The CDR3 is made up of 18 amino acids. Trimming at V came to 5 bases and at J to 5 bases, leaving 20 bases not matched to a gene. Germline lookup yields CDR1 SGHVT and CDR2 SQSDAQ. CDR3 DNA sequence: TGTGCCAGCAGCCCCCAAAGGACAGGGAAGCTAACGGGGGACGAGCAGTACTTC. It specifies CASSPQRTGKLTGDEQYF.

The chain carries TRBV6-5 and TRBJ2-7; 12 nucleotides align to TRBD2. Germline CDR1 reads MNHEY; CDR2 reads SVGAGI. The CDR3 has 15 amino acids. With 8 bases clipped from V and 4 bases from J, the junction kept 9 bases outside the gene matches. CDR3 protein: CASLALAGGPYEQYF. As DNA, the CDR3 is TGTGCCAGCCTAGCCCTAGCGGGAGGGCCATACGAGCAGTACTTC.

The chain is built from TRBV10-3 and TRBJ1-4; possibly TRBD1 for D (6 bases). V lost 6 bases to trimming and J lost 14 bases, with 16 bases between them. Per germline, CDR1 ENHRY and CDR2 SYGVKD. The CDR3 totals 12 residues. CDR3 coding DNA: TGTGCCATCAGCGGCGAGGGGGTCGGGCTGTTTTTT. Amino acid sequence: CAISGEGVGLFF.

The chain joins TRBV6-6 to TRBJ1-5; 10 positions match TRBD1. V was clipped by 6 bases and J by 10 bases; unmatched bases: 12. Germline assignment: CDR1 MNHNY and CDR2 SVGAGI (reference sequence). The CDR3 contains 15 residues. The CDR3 DNA is TGTGCCAGCAGATTACTCGGGACAGGGGACCAACCCCAGCATTTT. As protein: CASRLLGTGDQPQHF.

This clone was recorded once. The chain is built from TRBV6-7 and TRBJ1-1; D gene unclear. TRBV6-7 is marked as an open reading frame, function uncertain. V gave up 5 bases and J gave up 0 bases, with 10 bases separating them. This CDR3 is built from 14 residues. CDR3 loop: CASSPRELNTEAFF. In DNA, the CDR3 is TGTGCCAGCAGTCCAAGGGAGTTGAACACTGAAGCTTTCTTT.

Only a few counts were recorded for this clone. This chain uses TRBV10-3 with TRBJ1-1; possible D gene TRBD1, 6 bases. Germline CDR1 and CDR2: ENHRY and SYGVKD. The CDR3 extends over 13 amino acids. The ends were cut back, 0 bases at V and 6 bases at J, with 8 bases in the middle. The DNA for the CDR3 is TGTGCCATCAGTGAGTCGACAGGCTCTGAAGCTTTCTTT. This translates into CAISESTGSEAFF.

The sample holds one count of this clone. V usage is TRBV5-4 and J usage is TRBJ1-2, with a tentative D call TRBD1 (6 bases). Germline CDR1 and CDR2: SGHNT and YYREEE (reference sequence). V lost 4 bases, J lost 2 bases, and 12 bases lay in between. This CDR3 has 14 amino acids. CDR3 region: CASSTSTGNYGYTF. The CDR3 bases are TGTGCCAGCAGCACCTCGACAGGAAACTATGGCTACACCTTC. Looking up the rest from reference TRBV5-4 and TRBJ1-2 gives the full variable domain: ETGVTQSPTHLIKTRGQQVTLRCSSQSGHNTVSWYQQALGQGPQFIFQYYREEENGRGNFPPRFSGLQFPNYSSELNVNALELDDSALYLCASSTSTGNYGYTFGSGTRLTVV.

The V gene is TRBV28, the J gene TRBJ2-1; TRBD2 matches at 8 bases. Germline V gives CDR1 MDHEN, CDR2 SYDVKM. The CDR3 runs 12 residues. J gave up 5 bases and V 11 bases, and 5 bases lay outside the gene matches. In DNA form, the CDR3 reads TGTGCCGTGGACGGGGGGGACAATGAGCAGTTCTTC. Its translation: CAVDGGDNEQFF.

The chain links TRBV28 to TRBJ2-2, with a weak D call TRBD2 (5 bases). Germline loops: CDR1 MDHEN, CDR2 SYDVKM. This CDR3 contains 16 residues. Trimming stripped 6 bases from V and 1 base from J, with 15 bases between. This CDR3 reads CASSRHSRVNTGELFF. The CDR3 nucleotides read TGTGCCAGCAGCCGACATTCGCGGGTGAACACCGGGGAGCTGTTTTTT.

This clone has just one count. The rearrangement uses TRBV19 and TRBJ1-3; D call uncertain. Germline V gene lookup returns CDR1 LNHDA and CDR2 SQIVND (reference sequence). Trimming cost V 5 bases and J 4 bases, with 21 bases left between them. This CDR3 has 17 amino acids. The CDR3 spells CASSSNGLFLSGNTIYF. Here the CDR3 DNA reads TGTGCCAGTAGTTCGAATGGACTGTTTCTTTCCGGAAACACCATATATTTT.

This chain uses TRBV6-4 with TRBJ2-5; 8 nucleotides match TRBD1. Germline values: CDR1 MRHNA, CDR2 SNTAGT. V shed 5 bases, J shed 5 bases, and the junction held 4 bases outside the gene matches. The CDR3 consists of 13 residues. The CDR3 DNA sequence: TGTGCCAGCAGTCCAGGGGGCGAGGAGACCCAGTACTTC. Residues: CASSPGGEETQYF.

The rearrangement uses TRBV2 and TRBJ1-4; weak D call: TRBD1 (6 bases). Germline loops: CDR1 SNHLY, CDR2 FYNNEI. There are 13 residues in the CDR3. V was pared by 6 bases and J by 8 bases, with 13 bases between. CDR3 protein: CASRSTGSEKLFF. Here the CDR3 DNA reads TGTGCCAGCAGGTCGACAGGAAGCGAAAAACTGTTTTTT. Looking up the rest from reference TRBV2 and TRBJ1-4 gives the full variable domain: EPEVTQTPSHQVTQMGQEVILRCVPISNHLYFYWYRQILGQKVEFLVSFYNNEISEKSEIFDDQFSVERPDGSNFTLKIRSTKLEDSAMYFCASRSTGSEKLFFGSGTQLSVL.

The genes are TRBV5-1 and TRBJ2-2, with 11 bases matching TRBD2. The CDR3 length is 17 residues. Unmatched junction bases numbered 6, after V lost 4 bases and J lost 1 base. Germline assignment: CDR1 SGHRS and CDR2 YFSETQ. CDR3 region: CASSLLAGGENTGELFF. The CDR3, as DNA: TGCGCCAGCAGCCTTTTAGCGGGAGGGGAGAACACCGGGGAGCTGTTTTTT.

This clone turned up a few times. The CDR3 is CASSPLDGGELGKAFF. CDR3 bases: TGTGCCAGCAGTCCCCTAGATGGAGGGGAATTGGGAAAAGCTTTCTTT. This chain joins TRBV25-1 and TRBJ1-1; possible D gene TRBD1, 5 bases. The V end was cut by 5 bases, the J end by 9 bases, with 25 bases between. Germline CDR1 is MGHDK and CDR2 is SYGVNS. CDR3 length: 16 amino acids.